This TCR beta chain was found in a study of synovial regulatory T cells in juvenile arthritis. Assay used: immunoSEQ multiplex PCR; TCRdb lists only in-frame clones, some missing. Reported are 9,000 to 10,000 clones; the ten largest clones contain roughly 1.9%. Sequencing was carried out using Treg cells from blood. Subset defined: remaining (HLA-DR-negative) circulating blood Treg cells. This TCR was recovered from a donor under 30 with juvenile idiopathic arthritis.

CDR3 residues: CASSPQRAEQFF. The V gene is TRBV7-2, the J gene TRBJ2-1; TCRdb names TRBD2, which stays unverified in the absence of DNA. The germline gives CDR1 SGHTA, CDR2 FQGNSA. This CDR3 has 12 residues. Only the protein is available.